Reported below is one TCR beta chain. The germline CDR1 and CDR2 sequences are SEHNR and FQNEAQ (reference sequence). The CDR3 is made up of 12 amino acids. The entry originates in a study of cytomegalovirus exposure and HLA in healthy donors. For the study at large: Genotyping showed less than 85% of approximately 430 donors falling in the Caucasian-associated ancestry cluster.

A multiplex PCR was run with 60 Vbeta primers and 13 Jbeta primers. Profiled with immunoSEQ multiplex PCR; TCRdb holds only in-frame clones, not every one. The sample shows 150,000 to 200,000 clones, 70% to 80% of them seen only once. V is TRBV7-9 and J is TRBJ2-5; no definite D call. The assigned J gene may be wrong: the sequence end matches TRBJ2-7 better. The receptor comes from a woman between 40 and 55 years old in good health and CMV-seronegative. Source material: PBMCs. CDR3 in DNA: TGTGCCAGCAGCTTAAGGCACTACGAGCAGTACTTC. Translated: CASSLRHYEQYF.